Shown below are 9 T cell receptor beta chains from a single sample sequenced in a study of identical twins. In TCRdb, the 5' RACE reads were re-called with MiXCR into one record per CDR3 protein. The repertoire holds 1.5 million to 2 million distinct CDR3 sequences, with around a third as singletons. Sequencing was carried out using cord blood. Source of these receptors: a newborn girl in good health.

This clonotype occurred a few times. The rearrangement uses TRBV7-6 and TRBJ2-7; weak D call: TRBD2 (6 bases). This CDR3 is 15 amino acids long. The V gene lost 0 bases and the J gene lost 2 bases, with 11 bases spanning the gap. Germline CDR1 is SGHVS and CDR2 is FNYEAQ. This chain's CDR3 is CASSLAPGGTYEQYF. For the CDR3, the DNA is TGTGCCAGCAGCTTAGCCCCCGGCGGGACCTACGAGCAGTACTTC.

With regard to this clonotype: The conserved phenylalanine or tryptophan is not found at the CDR3 terminus, so this likely reflects a read error. This sequence joins TRBV6-1 and TRBJ2-4; D might be TRBD1 (5 bases). Germline CDR1 and CDR2: MNHNS and SASEGT. The CDR3 runs to 16 residues. The V end was cut by 4 bases, the J end by 3 bases, with 16 bases between. The CDR3: CASSGLAGSGKNIQYL. CDR3 DNA: TGTGCCAGCAGTGGCCTGGCAGGGTCGGGCAAAAACATTCAGTACTTA.

The chain recombines TRBV6-1 with TRBJ1-1; the D is unclear. The CDR3 has 13 residues. Germline V lookup: CDR1 MNHNS, CDR2 SASEGT. Trimming left V 8 bases short and J 1 base short, with 11 bases between. This CDR3 is CASLRVGNTEAFF. The CDR3, as DNA: TGTGCCAGCTTAAGGGTCGGGAACACTGAAGCTTTCTTT.

The chain couples TRBV12-3 or TRBV12-4 to TRBJ2-3; D may be TRBD1 (6 bases). Trimming took 1 base from V and 1 from J, leaving 12 bases between them. CDR3 length: 16 amino acids. The CDR3, as DNA: TGTGCCAGCAGTTTAGAGCAGGGGCTGGGCACAGATACGCAGTATTTT. Amino acid sequence: CASSLEQGLGTDTQYF.

The rearrangement joins TRBV9 to TRBJ1-4; no clear D gene. Germline CDR1 reads SGDLS; CDR2 reads YYNGEE. The CDR3 contains 17 residues. V gave up 0 bases and J gave up 0 bases, with 12 bases separating them. The CDR3 region is CASSVATGGTTNEKLFF. The CDR3 DNA follows: TGTGCCAGCAGCGTAGCTACGGGCGGGACAACTAATGAAAAACTGTTTTTT.

This chain links TRBV7-9 with TRBJ1-2; D may be TRBD1 (6 bases). Germline V CDR1 and CDR2: SEHNR, FQNEAQ (reference sequence). Trimming stripped 5 bases from V and 1 base from J, with 11 bases between. The CDR3 extends over 14 amino acids. CDR3 loop: CASSREGGNYGYTF. CDR3 nucleotide sequence: TGTGCCAGCAGCCGAGAGGGGGGTAACTATGGCTACACCTTC.

The rearrangement uses TRBV7-2 and TRBJ2-3; TRBD2 matches 9 bases. Trimming cost V 1 base and J 1 base; bases outside gene matches: 6. Germline V gene sequence: CDR1 SGHTA, CDR2 FQGNSA. There are 17 residues in the CDR3. The CDR3 DNA sequence: TGTGCCAGCAGCTTAGTCCGACTAGCGGCCGGCACAGATACGCAGTATTTT. Amino acid sequence: CASSLVRLAAGTDTQYF.

The V gene is TRBV24-1, the J gene TRBJ2-5, with D possibly being TRBD1 (6 bases). Germline values: CDR1 KGHDR, CDR2 SFDVKD. This CDR3 is built from 14 residues. Deletions cut 4 bases from V and 3 bases from J, with 11 bases between. The CDR3 DNA is TGTGCCACCAGTGACCTAGACAGGAAAGAGACCCAGTACTTC. It codes for CATSDLDRKETQYF.

This clonotype appeared a few times. The chain combines TRBV20-1 with TRBJ1-5; a possible D gene is TRBD1 (5 bases). The V end was cut by 6 bases, the J end by 1 base, with 10 bases between. From germline, CDR1 is DFQATT and CDR2 SNEGSKA (reference sequence). The CDR3 length is 13 residues. This CDR3 is CSARKGSNQPQHF. CDR3 coding DNA: TGCAGTGCGAGGAAGGGGAGCAATCAGCCCCAGCATTTT.